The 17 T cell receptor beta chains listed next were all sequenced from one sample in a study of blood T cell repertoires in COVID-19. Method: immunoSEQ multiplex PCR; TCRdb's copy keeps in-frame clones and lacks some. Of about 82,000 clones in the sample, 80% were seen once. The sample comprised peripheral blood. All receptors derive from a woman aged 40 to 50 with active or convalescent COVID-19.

The CDR3 DNA follows: TGTGCCAGTAGTGTTAGACTAGCGGGAGCGGTAGAGACCCAGTACTTC. Translation: CASSVRLAGAVETQYF. This rearrangement joins TRBV19 to TRBJ2-5; TRBD2 agrees at 12 bases. The CDR3 sequence is 16 residues long. Germline V lookup: CDR1 LNHDA, CDR2 SQIVND (reference sequence). The trim removed 5 bases at V and 4 bases at J, leaving 8 bases unmatched.

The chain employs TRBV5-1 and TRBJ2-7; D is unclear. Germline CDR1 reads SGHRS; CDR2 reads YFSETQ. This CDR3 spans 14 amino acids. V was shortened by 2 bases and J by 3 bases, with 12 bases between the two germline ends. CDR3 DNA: TGCGCCAGCAGCTTCGAACAGAAGTACTACGAGCAGTACTTC. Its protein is CASSFEQKYYEQYF.

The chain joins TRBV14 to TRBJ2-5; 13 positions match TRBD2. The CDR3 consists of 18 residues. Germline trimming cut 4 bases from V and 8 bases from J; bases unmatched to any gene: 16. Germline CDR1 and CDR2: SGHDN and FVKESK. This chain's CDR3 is CASSPRTSGSFPQGTQYF. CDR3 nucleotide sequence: TGTGCCAGCAGCCCCCGGACTAGCGGGAGCTTCCCCCAAGGAACCCAGTACTTC.

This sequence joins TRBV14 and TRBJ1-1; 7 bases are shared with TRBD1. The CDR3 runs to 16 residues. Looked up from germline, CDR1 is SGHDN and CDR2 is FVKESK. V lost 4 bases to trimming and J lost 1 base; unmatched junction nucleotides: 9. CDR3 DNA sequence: TGTGCCAGCAGCCGAGAACCGGGACAGAGGAACACTGAAGCTTTCTTT. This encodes CASSREPGQRNTEAFF.

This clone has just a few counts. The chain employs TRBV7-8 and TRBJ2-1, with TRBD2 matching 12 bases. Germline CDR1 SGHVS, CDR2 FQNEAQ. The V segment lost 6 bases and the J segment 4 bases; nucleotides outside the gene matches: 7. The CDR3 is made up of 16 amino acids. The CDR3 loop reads CASSLRTSGVYNEQFF. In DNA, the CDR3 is TGTGCCAGCAGTCTACGGACTAGCGGGGTGTACAATGAGCAGTTCTTC. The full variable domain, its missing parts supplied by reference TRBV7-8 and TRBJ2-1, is GAGVSQSPRYKVAKRGQDVALRCDPISGHVSLFWYQQALGQGPEFLTYFQNEAQLDKSGLPSDRFFAERPEGSVSTLKIQRTQQEDSAVYLCASSLRTSGVYNEQFFGPGTRLTVL.

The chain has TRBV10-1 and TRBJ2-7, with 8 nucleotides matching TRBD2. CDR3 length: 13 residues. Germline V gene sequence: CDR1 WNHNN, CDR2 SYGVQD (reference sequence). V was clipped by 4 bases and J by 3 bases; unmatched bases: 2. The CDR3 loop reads CASSGTSGYEQYF. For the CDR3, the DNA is TGCGCCAGCAGTGGTACTAGCGGCTACGAGCAGTACTTC.

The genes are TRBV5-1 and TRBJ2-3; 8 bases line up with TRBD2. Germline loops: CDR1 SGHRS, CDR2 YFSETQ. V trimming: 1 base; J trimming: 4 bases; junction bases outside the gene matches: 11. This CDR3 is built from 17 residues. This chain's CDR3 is CASSLMPSGSGPDTQYF. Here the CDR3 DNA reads TGCGCCAGCAGCTTGATGCCAAGCGGGAGTGGCCCAGATACGCAGTATTTT.

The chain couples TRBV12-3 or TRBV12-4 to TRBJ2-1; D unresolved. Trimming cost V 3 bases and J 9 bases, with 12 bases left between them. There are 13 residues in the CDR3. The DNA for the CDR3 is TGTGCCAGCAGTTTGTCCGGTTTGGTTGAGCAGTTCTTC. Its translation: CASSLSGLVEQFF.

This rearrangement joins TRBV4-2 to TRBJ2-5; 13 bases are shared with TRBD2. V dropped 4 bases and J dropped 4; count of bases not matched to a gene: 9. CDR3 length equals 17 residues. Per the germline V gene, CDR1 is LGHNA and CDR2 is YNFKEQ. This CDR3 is CASSRGGTSGIGETQYF. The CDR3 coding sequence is TGTGCCAGCAGCCGAGGGGGGACTAGCGGGATCGGAGAGACCCAGTACTTC.

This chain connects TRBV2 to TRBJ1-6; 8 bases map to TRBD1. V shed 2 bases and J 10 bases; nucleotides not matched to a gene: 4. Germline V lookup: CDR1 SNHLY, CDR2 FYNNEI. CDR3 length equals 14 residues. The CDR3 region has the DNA TGTGCCAGCAGTGAACAGGGGGCGGGGTCACCCCTCCACTTT. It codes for CASSEQGAGSPLHF.

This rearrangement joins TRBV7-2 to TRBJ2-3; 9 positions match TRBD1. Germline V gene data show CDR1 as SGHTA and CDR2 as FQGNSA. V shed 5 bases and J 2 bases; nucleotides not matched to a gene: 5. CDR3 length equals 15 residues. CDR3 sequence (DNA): TGTGCCAGCAGCGCCGGGACAGGGTTCACAGATACGCAGTATTTT. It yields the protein CASSAGTGFTDTQYF. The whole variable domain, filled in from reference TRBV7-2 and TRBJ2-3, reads GAGVSQSPSNKVTEKGKDVELRCDPISGHTALYWYRQSLGQGLEFLIYFQGNSAPDKSGLPSDRFSAERTGGSVSTLTIQRTQQEDSAVYLCASSAGTGFTDTQYFGPGTRLTVL.

Written as DNA, the CDR3 is TGCGCCAGCAGCTTGGCCCCGGGACAAACCTACGAGCAGTACTTC. Translation gives CASSLAPGQTYEQYF. The chain links TRBV5-1 to TRBJ2-7; D is perhaps TRBD1 (6 bases). The CDR3 sequence is 15 residues long. Germline CDR1 and CDR2: SGHRS and YFSETQ. V shed 0 bases and J shed 2 bases, with 12 bases lying between them.

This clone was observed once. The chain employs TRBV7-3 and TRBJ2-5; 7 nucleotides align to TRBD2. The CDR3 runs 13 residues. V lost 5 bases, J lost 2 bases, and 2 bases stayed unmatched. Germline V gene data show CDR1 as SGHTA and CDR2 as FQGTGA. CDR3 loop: CASSPGGQETQYF. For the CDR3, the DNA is TGTGCCAGCAGCCCGGGAGGACAAGAGACCCAGTACTTC.

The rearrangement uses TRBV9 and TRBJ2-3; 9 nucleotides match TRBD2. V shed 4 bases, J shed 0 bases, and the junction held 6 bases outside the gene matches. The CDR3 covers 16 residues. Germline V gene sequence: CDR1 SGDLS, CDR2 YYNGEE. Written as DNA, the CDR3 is TGTGCCAGCAGCCTTACTAGCGGGTCTAGCACAGATACGCAGTATTTT. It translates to CASSLTSGSSTDTQYF.

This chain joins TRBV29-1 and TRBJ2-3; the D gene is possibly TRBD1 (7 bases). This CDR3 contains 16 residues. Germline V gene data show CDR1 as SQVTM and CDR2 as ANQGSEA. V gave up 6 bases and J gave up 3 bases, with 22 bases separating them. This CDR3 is CSVTPAGGGVTDTQYF. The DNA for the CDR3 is TGCAGCGTGACCCCCGCCGGAGGGGGCGTAACAGATACGCAGTATTTT.

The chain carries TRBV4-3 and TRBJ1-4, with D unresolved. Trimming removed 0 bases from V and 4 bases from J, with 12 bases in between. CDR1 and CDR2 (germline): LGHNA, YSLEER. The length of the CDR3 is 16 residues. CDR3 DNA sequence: TGCGCCAGCAGCCAAGATTGGAGGGTGGGTAATGAAAAACTGTTTTTT. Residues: CASSQDWRVGNEKLFF.

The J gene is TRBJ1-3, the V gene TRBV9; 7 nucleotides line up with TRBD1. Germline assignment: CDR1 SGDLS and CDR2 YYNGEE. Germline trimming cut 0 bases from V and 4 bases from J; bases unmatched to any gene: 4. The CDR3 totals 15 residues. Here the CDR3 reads CASSVDGQVGNTIYF. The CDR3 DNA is TGTGCCAGCAGCGTAGATGGACAGGTGGGAAACACCATATATTTT.